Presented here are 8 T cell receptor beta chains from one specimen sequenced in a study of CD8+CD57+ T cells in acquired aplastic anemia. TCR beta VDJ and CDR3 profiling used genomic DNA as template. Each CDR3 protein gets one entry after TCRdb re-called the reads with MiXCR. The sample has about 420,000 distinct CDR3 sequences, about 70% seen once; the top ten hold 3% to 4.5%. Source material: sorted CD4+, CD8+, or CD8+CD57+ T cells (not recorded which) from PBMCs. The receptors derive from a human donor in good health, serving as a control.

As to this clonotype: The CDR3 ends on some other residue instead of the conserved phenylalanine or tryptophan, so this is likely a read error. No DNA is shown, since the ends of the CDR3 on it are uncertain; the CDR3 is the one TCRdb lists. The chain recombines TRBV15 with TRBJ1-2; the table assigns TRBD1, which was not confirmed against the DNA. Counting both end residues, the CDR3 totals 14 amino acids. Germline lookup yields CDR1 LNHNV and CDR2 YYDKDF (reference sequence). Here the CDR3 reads CATSEAGRLNAYNH.

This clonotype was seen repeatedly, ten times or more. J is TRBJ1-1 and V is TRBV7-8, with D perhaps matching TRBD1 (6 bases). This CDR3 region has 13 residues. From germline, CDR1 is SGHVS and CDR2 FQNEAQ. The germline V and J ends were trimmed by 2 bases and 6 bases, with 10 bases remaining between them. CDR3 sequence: CASSLNRAAEAFF. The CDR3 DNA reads TGTGCCAGCAGCTTAAACAGGGCAGCTGAAGCTTTCTTT.

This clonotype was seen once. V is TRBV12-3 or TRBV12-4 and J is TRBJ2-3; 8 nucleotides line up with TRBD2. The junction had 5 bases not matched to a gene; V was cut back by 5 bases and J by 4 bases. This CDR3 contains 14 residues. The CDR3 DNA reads TGTGCCAGCAGTACCTGCGGGAGGCCAGATACGCAGTATTTT. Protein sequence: CASSTCGRPDTQYF.

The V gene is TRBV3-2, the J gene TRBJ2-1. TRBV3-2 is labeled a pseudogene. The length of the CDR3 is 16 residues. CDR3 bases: TGTGCCAGCAGCCACCAGGCCACCTTTTGCTACAATGAGCAGTTCTTC. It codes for CASSHQATFCYNEQFF.

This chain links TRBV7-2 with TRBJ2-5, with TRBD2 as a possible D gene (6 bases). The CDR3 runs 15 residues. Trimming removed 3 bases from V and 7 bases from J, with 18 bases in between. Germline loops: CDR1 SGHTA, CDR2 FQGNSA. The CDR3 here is CASSFSRGTAGTQYF. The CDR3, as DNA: TGTGCCAGCAGCTTTTCGCGGGGTACGGCGGGGACCCAGTACTTC.

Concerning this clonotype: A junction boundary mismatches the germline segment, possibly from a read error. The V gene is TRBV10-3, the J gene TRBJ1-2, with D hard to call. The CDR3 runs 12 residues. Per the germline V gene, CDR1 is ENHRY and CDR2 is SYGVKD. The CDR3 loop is CAISAPFGGHTF. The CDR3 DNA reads TGTGCCATCAGCGCCCCCTTTGGTGGCCACACCTTC.

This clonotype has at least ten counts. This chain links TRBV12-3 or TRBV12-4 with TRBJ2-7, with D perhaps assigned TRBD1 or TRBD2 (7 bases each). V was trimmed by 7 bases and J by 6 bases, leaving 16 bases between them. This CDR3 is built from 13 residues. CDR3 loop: CASTLGGDSEQYF. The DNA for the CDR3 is TGTGCCAGCACCCTGGGAGGGGACAGCGAGCAGTACTTC.

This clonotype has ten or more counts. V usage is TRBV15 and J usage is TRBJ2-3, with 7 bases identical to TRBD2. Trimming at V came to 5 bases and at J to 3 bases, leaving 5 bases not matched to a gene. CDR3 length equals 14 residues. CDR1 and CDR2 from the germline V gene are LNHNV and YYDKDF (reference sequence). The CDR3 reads CATSGKRGTDTQYF. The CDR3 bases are TGTGCCACCAGCGGCAAGCGGGGAACAGATACGCAGTATTTT.